This T cell receptor beta chain was obtained from a study of blood T cell repertoires in COVID-19. For the study at large: Spain, Italy and the United States supplied samples that represented acute and convalescent COVID-19. In each case, the material was cDNA or gDNA derived from T cells, B-cell-depleted T cells, or PBMCs.

V lost 8 bases and J 9 bases, leaving 25 bases between the germline ends. The CDR3 contains 15 residues. Germline CDR1 reads MDHEN; CDR2 reads SYDVKM. Per the authors' pipeline: For nucleated cells, counts were estimated from reference gene primer amplification. Clones were sequenced by immunoSEQ multiplex PCR, and TCRdb holds only the in-frame ones, with some missing. D and trimming come from the DNA, and the V and J calls and clone size come from that table. The sample carries some 260,000 clones, roughly 82% recorded once. The sequencing input was peripheral blood. The J gene is TRBJ1-1, the V gene TRBV28; D perhaps matches TRBD1 (5 bases). The sequence was obtained from a woman of 80 years or more with active or convalescent COVID-19. The CDR3 protein is CASDGNQGGASQAFF. Here the CDR3 DNA reads TGTGCCAGCGATGGAAACCAGGGTGGAGCTTCCCAAGCTTTCTTT.